This paragraph reports one T cell receptor (beta chain). This specimen comes from a study of control samples from healthy donors and cancer patients. The CDR3 is made up of 14 amino acids. V lost 8 bases to trimming and J lost 3 bases, with 17 bases between them. Germline V lookup: CDR1 SGHAT, CDR2 FQNNGV. Sequencing was performed with immunoSEQ multiplex PCR; in TCRdb, only in-frame clones are kept and a portion is missing. The sample records approximately 69,000 clones, roughly nine tenths being singletons. The sample was PBMCs. This TCR was recovered from a man between 60 and 75 years old with colorectal cancer. This chain uses TRBV11-2 with TRBJ2-7; either TRBD1 or TRBD2 may fit D (5 bases each). CDR3 bases: TGTGCCAGCCGGGACCCACACTCTAGCTACGAGCAGTACTTC. Protein product: CASRDPHSSYEQYF. The full variable domain, in which reference TRBV11-2 and TRBJ2-7 provide the parts outside the CDR3, is EAGVAQSPRYKIIEKRQSVAFWCNPISGHATLYWYQQILGQGPKLLIQFQNNGVVDDSQLPKDRFSAERLKGVDSTLKIQPAKLEDSAVYLCASRDPHSSYEQYFGPGTRLTVT.